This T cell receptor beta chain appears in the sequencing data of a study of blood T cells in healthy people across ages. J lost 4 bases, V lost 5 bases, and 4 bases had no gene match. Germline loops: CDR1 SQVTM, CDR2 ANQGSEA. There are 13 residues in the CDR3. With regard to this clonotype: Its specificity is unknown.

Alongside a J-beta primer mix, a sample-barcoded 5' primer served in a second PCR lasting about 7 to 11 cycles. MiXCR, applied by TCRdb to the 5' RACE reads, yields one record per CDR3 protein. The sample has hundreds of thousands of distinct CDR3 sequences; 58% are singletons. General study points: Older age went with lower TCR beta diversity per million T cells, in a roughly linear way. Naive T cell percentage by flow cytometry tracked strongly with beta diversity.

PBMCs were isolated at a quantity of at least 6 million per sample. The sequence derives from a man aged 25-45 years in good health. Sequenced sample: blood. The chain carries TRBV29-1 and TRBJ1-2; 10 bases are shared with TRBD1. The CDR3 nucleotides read TGCAGCGTTAGGACAGGGGGTAGCTATGGCTACACCTTC. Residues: CSVRTGGSYGYTF.